This T cell receptor (beta chain) was captured by sequencing in a study of T cell responses to AZD1222 COVID-19 vaccine. Study outcomes and limitations: Sampling captured repertoires only after the peak T cell response. Per reports, nearly half of all spike-specific TCRs target regions that are unmutated in variants. Vaccination with two AZD1222 doses was followed by a rise in Spike-specific TCR breadth and depth. There were mostly white British donors and more females than males, and clonal diversity was possibly underestimated.

Repertoires were generated with immunoSEQ multiplex PCR, while TCRdb's copy carries only in-frame clones and drops some. The table includes roughly 150,000 clones, over 90% detected once. Note on this clone: Antigen specificity is unknown.

The sequence was collected from an adult in good health. The material was peripheral blood, obtained on day 0 of AZD1222 vaccination.

The CDR3 DNA reads as TGTGCCACCAGCAGAGTTTTTAGTTCGGAGTGGACTAGGGGTGACGAGCAGTACTTC. It is translated as CATSRVFSSEWTRGDEQYF. The chain has TRBV15 and TRBJ2-7, with 7 positions matching TRBD2. The junction had 20 bases not matched to a gene; V was cut back by 1 base and J by 5 bases. This CDR3 region has 19 residues. Looked up from germline, CDR1 is LNHNV and CDR2 is YYDKDF (reference sequence).